Presented here are 30 T cell receptor beta chains from one specimen sequenced in a study of blood T cells in healthy people across ages. Sample-barcoded 5' priming and a J-beta primer mix drove a second PCR of about 6 to 12 cycles. TCRdb re-called the 5' RACE reads through MiXCR, storing one row per CDR3 protein. The repertoire has some 890,000 distinct CDR3 sequences, about 27% of them found once; the top ten carry around 9.6%. The same sample was also used in a study of T cells of mothers and their children.

The sample comprised blood. These receptors all stem from a woman aged 40 to 50 in good health.

For this clonotype: Here the CDR3 omits its conserved ending phenylalanine or tryptophan, so a read error is the likely source. The chain combines TRBV5-1 with TRBJ1-2; TRBD1 matches at 7 bases. V shed 3 bases, J shed 6 bases, and the junction held 14 bases outside the gene matches. Per the germline V gene, CDR1 is SGHRS and CDR2 is YFSETQ. The CDR3 has 16 residues. CDR3 sequence (DNA): TGCGCCAGCAGCTGGGGACAGCTCATGACGGGTCATGGCTACACCGTC. This codes for CASSWGQLMTGHGYTV.

In its sample, this clonotype was seen many times. The chain is built from TRBV3-1 and TRBJ2-7; 10 bases are a match to TRBD1. Germline V lookup: CDR1 LGHDT, CDR2 YNNKEL (reference sequence). This CDR3 spans 15 amino acids. Trimming removed 4 bases from V and 6 bases from J; junction bases left unmatched: 9. Here the CDR3 DNA reads TGTGCCAGCAGCCCCGACAGGGGGCGACGCGTCGAGCAGTACTTC. Residues: CASSPDRGRRVEQYF.

This clonotype was recorded a few times. The chain employs TRBV6-5 and TRBJ1-1; the match to TRBD1 covers 7 bases. CDR1 is MNHEY, CDR2 SVGAGI, per germline. The CDR3 has 13 amino acids. After removal of 2 bases from V and 7 bases from J, the junction contained 4 bases not matched to a gene. Written as DNA, the CDR3 is TGTGCCAGCAGTTACCGCGGACAGGTTGAAGCTTTCTTT. Translating gives CASSYRGQVEAFF.

This clonotype was detected only a few times. V gene TRBV20-1 combines with J gene TRBJ1-1; a weak D match, TRBD1 (5 bases). Germline CDR1 DFQATT, CDR2 SNEGSKA (reference sequence). CDR3 size: 15 residues. Trimming shortened V by 6 bases and J by 1 base, and 18 bases separated the two germline ends. Here the CDR3 DNA reads TGCAGTGCCCCCGGCCCCGGGGGTTGGAACACTGAAGCTTTCTTT. Residues: CSAPGPGGWNTEAFF.

This clonotype was counted at least ten times. This sequence joins TRBV5-1 and TRBJ2-1; D might be TRBD2 (5 bases). The V end lost 0 bases, the J end lost 8 bases, and 15 bases lay between the germline ends. Germline lookup yields CDR1 SGHRS and CDR2 YFSETQ. The CDR3 consists of 15 residues. CDR3 sequence: CASSLALAAYYEQFF. DNA of the CDR3: TGCGCCAGCAGCTTGGCGCTAGCAGCCTATTATGAGCAGTTCTTC.

This clonotype was observed a few times. The rearrangement links TRBV25-1 to TRBJ2-7, with no clear D. The V end was cut by 2 bases, the J end by 2 bases, with 10 bases between. The CDR3 sequence is 14 residues long. Germline CDR1 is MGHDK and CDR2 is SYGVNS. In nucleotides, the CDR3 is TGTGCCAGCAGTGAACTGGACGGCACCTACGAGCAGTACTTC. Its protein product is CASSELDGTYEQYF.

This clonotype has at least ten counts. This sequence joins TRBV7-2 and TRBJ2-5, with D possibly TRBD2 on 5 matching bases. The V gene lost 7 bases and the J gene lost 5 bases, with 17 bases spanning the gap. The CDR3 length is 14 residues. Germline V gives CDR1 SGHTA, CDR2 FQGNSA. The CDR3 DNA is TGTGCCAGCACTATCGGACTCCAGAGCGAGACCCAGTACTTC. Its protein is CASTIGLQSETQYF.

V and J are TRBV27 and TRBJ1-5; 9 bases agree with TRBD1. V trimming: 6 bases; J trimming: 0 bases; junction bases outside the gene matches: 9. In germline, CDR1 is MNHEY, CDR2 SMNVEV (reference sequence). CDR3 length equals 17 residues. DNA of the CDR3: TGTGCCAGCAGCCGCTTGGGACAGGGCTTTAGCAATCAGCCCCAGCATTTT. This codes for CASSRLGQGFSNQPQHF.

Only a few counts were recorded for this clonotype. The chain uses TRBV6-2 or TRBV6-3 and TRBJ2-7; TRBD2 matches at 9 bases. CDR3 size: 16 residues. The germline V gene encodes CDR1 MNHEY and CDR2 SVGEGT. The trim removed 2 bases at V and 0 bases at J, leaving 5 bases unmatched. The CDR3 here is CASSYGTSRSSYEQYF. The CDR3 nucleotides read TGTGCCAGCAGTTACGGGACTAGCCGGAGCTCCTACGAGCAGTACTTC.

The rearrangement joins TRBV7-9 to TRBJ1-1; TRBD1 matches at 9 bases. With V trimmed by 7 bases and J by 6 bases, 9 bases remained unmatched. Germline V gene lookup returns CDR1 SEHNR and CDR2 FQNEAQ (reference sequence). The CDR3 contains 14 residues. The CDR3 spells CASTSLRDRAEAFF. The CDR3 coding sequence is TGTGCCAGCACCTCACTCCGGGACAGGGCTGAAGCTTTCTTT.

The sample holds one count of this clonotype. This rearrangement joins TRBV28 to TRBJ1-5, with unresolved D. The CDR3 covers 15 residues. Trimming cost V 6 bases and J 5 bases, with 17 bases left between them. Germline V gene data show CDR1 as MDHEN and CDR2 as SYDVKM. The CDR3 DNA is TGTGCCAGCAGGCCGAGTAGTCTGCGGGATCAGCCCCAGCATTTT. Protein: CASRPSSLRDQPQHF.

The table lists this clonotype with a few counts. The chain uses TRBV7-9 and TRBJ1-2; D remains ambiguous. V lost 11 bases, J lost 4 bases, and 17 bases lay in between. Per the germline V gene, CDR1 is SEHNR and CDR2 is FQNEAQ (reference sequence). The CDR3 sequence is 13 residues long. The CDR3 reads CALRTEGPYGYTF. In DNA, the CDR3 is TGTGCCTTGCGAACTGAGGGTCCCTATGGCTACACCTTC.

The CDR3: CASSPGHTNEKLFF. In DNA form, the CDR3 reads TGTGCCAGCTCACCAGGGCATACCAATGAAAAACTGTTTTTT. The rearrangement links TRBV18 to TRBJ1-4; no firm D call. The V end was cut by 2 bases, the J end by 5 bases, with 9 bases between. The CDR3 spans 14 residues. The germline CDR1 and CDR2 sequences are KGHSH and LQKENI.

This clonotype was seen a few times. The chain couples TRBV20-1 to TRBJ1-4, with a possible D match to TRBD1 (6 bases). Germline CDR1 is DFQATT and CDR2 is SNEGSKA (reference sequence). There are 14 residues in the CDR3. The V gene lost 5 bases and the J gene lost 0 bases, with 10 bases spanning the gap. Written as DNA, the CDR3 is TGCAGTGCTTCACAGGGTGCAACTAATGAAAAACTGTTTTTT. This gives the protein CSASQGATNEKLFF.

With regard to this clonotype: This sequence may be a read error, since a much larger clone differs from it by one base. J is TRBJ2-3 and V is TRBV9; 8 bases are shared with TRBD2. The junction had 11 bases not matched to a gene; V was cut back by 4 bases and J by 4 bases. CDR3 length equals 16 residues. Germline V lookup: CDR1 SGDLS, CDR2 YYNGEE. For the CDR3, the DNA is TGTGCCAGCAGCCCACGGAGCGGGGGTACCCCAGATACGCAGTATTTT. Encoded protein: CASSPRSGGTPDTQYF.

Turning to this clonotype: One base away lies a much larger clone, so this may be a sequencing read error. The chain is built from TRBV4-1 and TRBJ2-7; TRBD1 agrees at 9 bases. The CDR3 totals 16 residues. Germline lookup yields CDR1 MGHRA and CDR2 YSYEKL. Unmatched junction bases numbered 14, after V lost 4 bases and J lost 7 bases. The CDR3 region has the DNA TGCGCCAGCAGCCGCACATGCCGGGACAGGGAACATGAGCAGTACTTC. Encoded protein: CASSRTCRDREHEQYF.

This clonotype was found many times. The gene calls are TRBV28 and TRBJ2-1; 13 bases agree with TRBD2. The CDR3 extends over 14 amino acids. Trimming at V came to 6 bases and at J to 5 bases, leaving 1 base not matched to a gene. Germline loops: CDR1 MDHEN, CDR2 SYDVKM. CDR3 sequence (DNA): TGTGCCAGCAGGGGACTAGCGGGGAACAATGAGCAGTTCTTC. It yields the protein CASRGLAGNNEQFF.

The rearrangement links TRBV5-4 to TRBJ2-5; D is possibly TRBD1 (6 bases). This CDR3 has 13 residues. Germline CDR1 is SGHNT and CDR2 is YYREEE (reference sequence). Trimming removed 5 bases at V and 5 bases at J, with 13 bases between. The DNA for the CDR3 is TGTGCCAGCAGTTGGACAGACGGGGAGACCCAGTACTTC. Residues: CASSWTDGETQYF. The complete variable domain, with remaining parts taken from reference TRBV5-4 and TRBJ2-5, reads ETGVTQSPTHLIKTRGQQVTLRCSSQSGHNTVSWYQQALGQGPQFIFQYYREEENGRGNFPPRFSGLQFPNYSSELNVNALELDDSALYLCASSWTDGETQYFGPGTRLLVL.

This clonotype showed up many times. V gene TRBV29-1 combines with J gene TRBJ2-1; no reliable D call. The V gene's germline CDR1 is SQVTM and CDR2 ANQGSEA. This CDR3 has 14 residues. Trimming removed 6 bases from V and 0 bases from J, with 12 bases in between. The CDR3 loop reads CSVVEISSYNEQFF. CDR3 bases: TGCAGCGTGGTCGAGATAAGCTCCTACAATGAGCAGTTCTTC.

The V gene is TRBV5-1, the J gene TRBJ1-2, with TRBD1 as a possible D gene (6 bases). Germline-derived CDR1 and CDR2 are SGHRS and YFSETQ. V lost 0 bases and J lost 5, with 11 bases in between. The CDR3 extends over 14 amino acids. This CDR3 reads CASSLAGGAYGYTF. For the CDR3, the DNA is TGCGCCAGCAGCTTGGCGGGGGGCGCGTATGGCTACACCTTC.

The chain joins TRBV13 to TRBJ2-1, with TRBD2 as a possible D gene (6 bases). V lost 3 bases to trimming and J lost 7 bases, with 16 bases between them. This CDR3 has 15 amino acids. Germline CDR1 and CDR2: PRHDT and FYEKMQ (reference sequence). CDR3 coding DNA: TGTGCCAGCAGCTTTGGCCGAGGCAGCGGGAATGAGCAGTTCTTC. Its protein product is CASSFGRGSGNEQFF.

This clonotype was recorded a few times. In DNA, the CDR3 is TGTGCCAGCAGCTTGGCCGGCTGGATCCACGAGCAGTACTTC. As protein: CASSLAGWIHEQYF. The chain carries TRBV5-6 and TRBJ2-7; D remains unclear. The CDR3 spans 14 residues. V lost 0 bases and J lost 5, with 12 bases in between. Germline CDR1 SGHDT, CDR2 YYEEEE.

This clonotype was recorded a few times. The V call is TRBV5-5, the J call TRBJ2-1, with 8 bases fitting TRBD2. Trimming cost V 1 base and J 8 bases; bases outside gene matches: 8. Germline loops: CDR1 SGHKS, CDR2 YYEKEE (reference sequence). The CDR3 length is 15 residues. The DNA of the CDR3 is TGTGCCAGCAGCTTGCTCTTAGCGGGATGGGATGAGCAGTTCTTC. This translates into CASSLLLAGWDEQFF. The full variable domain, its missing parts supplied by reference TRBV5-5 and TRBJ2-1, is DAGVTQSPTHLIKTRGQQVTLRCSPISGHKSVSWYQQVLGQGPQFIFQYYEKEERGRGNFPDRFSARQFPNYSSELNVNALLLGDSALYLCASSLLLAGWDEQFFGPGTRLTVL.

The sample holds a few counts of this clonotype. The J gene is TRBJ1-1, the V gene TRBV6-2 or TRBV6-3; D is possibly TRBD1 (6 bases). Deletions cut 6 bases from V and 4 bases from J, with 12 bases between. The CDR3 has 13 residues. CDR1 is MNHEY, CDR2 SVGEGT, per germline. In DNA form, the CDR3 reads TGTGCCAGCAGCGAGATGGGGGCCACTGAAGCTTTCTTT. Translating gives CASSEMGATEAFF.

This clonotype was counted a few times. The V call is TRBV28, the J call TRBJ2-7; TRBD2 is a possible D gene (6 bases). The CDR3 length is 15 residues. Germline CDR1 MDHEN, CDR2 SYDVKM. The V gene lost 5 bases and the J gene lost 2 bases, with 16 bases spanning the gap. The CDR3 loop reads CASSHGIAAPYEQYF. The CDR3 region has the DNA TGTGCCAGCAGTCATGGGATAGCGGCCCCCTACGAGCAGTACTTC. The full variable domain, its missing parts supplied by reference TRBV28 and TRBJ2-7, is DVKVTQSSRYLVKRTGEKVFLECVQDMDHENMFWYRQDPGLGLRLIYFSYDVKMKEKGDIPEGYSVSREKKERFSLILESASTNQTSMYLCASSHGIAAPYEQYFGPGTRLTVT.

This clonotype has a handful of counts. This rearrangement joins TRBV20-1 to TRBJ2-1, with TRBD2 identical over 9 bases. This CDR3 is 12 amino acids long. V was clipped by 2 bases and J by 9 bases; unmatched bases: 2. CDR1 is DFQATT, CDR2 SNEGSKA, per germline (reference sequence). CDR3 DNA: TGCAGTGCTAGACTAGCGGGGCCTGAGCAGTTCTTC. Amino acids: CSARLAGPEQFF.

This clonotype was detected many times. The rearrangement joins TRBV13 to TRBJ1-6; tentatively, D is TRBD1 (5 bases). This CDR3 region has 13 residues. V was trimmed by 6 bases and J by 7 bases, leaving 10 bases between them. Germline V gene data show CDR1 as PRHDT and CDR2 as FYEKMQ (reference sequence). The CDR3 DNA follows: TGTGCCAGCAGTCTATCAGGGAATTCACCCCTCCACTTT. This gives the protein CASSLSGNSPLHF. Supplemented by reference TRBV13 and TRBJ1-6, the full variable domain reads AAGVIQSPRHLIKEKRETATLKCYPIPRHDTVYWYQQGPGQDPQFLISFYEKMQSDKGSIPDRFSAQQFSDYHSELNMSSLELGDSALYFCASSLSGNSPLHFGNGTRLTVT.

This clonotype has a count of ten or more. The rearrangement uses TRBV28 and TRBJ2-7, with 9 bases that match TRBD2. V lost 7 bases to trimming and J lost 4 bases; unmatched junction nucleotides: 8. This CDR3 comprises 14 residues. Germline V gene sequence: CDR1 MDHEN, CDR2 SYDVKM. For the CDR3, the DNA is TGTGCCAGCAACCAGCGGGGGGCCTCATACGAGCAGTACTTC. Its translation: CASNQRGASYEQYF.

This clonotype was observed many times. The chain recombines TRBV6-5 with TRBJ1-2; the match to TRBD1 covers 8 bases. Germline trimming cut 1 base from V and 2 bases from J; bases unmatched to any gene: 6. Germline V gene data show CDR1 as MNHEY and CDR2 as SVGAGI. This CDR3 contains 16 residues. CDR3 protein: CASSYFDRGLNYGYTF. In DNA form, the CDR3 reads TGTGCCAGCAGTTACTTTGACAGGGGCCTGAACTATGGCTACACCTTC.

This clonotype was counted a few times. V usage is TRBV27 and J usage is TRBJ2-5; TRBD1 agrees at 8 bases. Germline CDR1 is MNHEY and CDR2 is SMNVEV (reference sequence). This CDR3 contains 17 residues. Losses at the gene ends were 5 bases for V and 3 bases for J; bases not matched to a gene: 14. CDR3 region: CASSEGSRGLGKETQYF. CDR3 nucleotides: TGTGCCAGCAGTGAAGGGAGCAGGGGGCTAGGAAAAGAGACCCAGTACTTC.